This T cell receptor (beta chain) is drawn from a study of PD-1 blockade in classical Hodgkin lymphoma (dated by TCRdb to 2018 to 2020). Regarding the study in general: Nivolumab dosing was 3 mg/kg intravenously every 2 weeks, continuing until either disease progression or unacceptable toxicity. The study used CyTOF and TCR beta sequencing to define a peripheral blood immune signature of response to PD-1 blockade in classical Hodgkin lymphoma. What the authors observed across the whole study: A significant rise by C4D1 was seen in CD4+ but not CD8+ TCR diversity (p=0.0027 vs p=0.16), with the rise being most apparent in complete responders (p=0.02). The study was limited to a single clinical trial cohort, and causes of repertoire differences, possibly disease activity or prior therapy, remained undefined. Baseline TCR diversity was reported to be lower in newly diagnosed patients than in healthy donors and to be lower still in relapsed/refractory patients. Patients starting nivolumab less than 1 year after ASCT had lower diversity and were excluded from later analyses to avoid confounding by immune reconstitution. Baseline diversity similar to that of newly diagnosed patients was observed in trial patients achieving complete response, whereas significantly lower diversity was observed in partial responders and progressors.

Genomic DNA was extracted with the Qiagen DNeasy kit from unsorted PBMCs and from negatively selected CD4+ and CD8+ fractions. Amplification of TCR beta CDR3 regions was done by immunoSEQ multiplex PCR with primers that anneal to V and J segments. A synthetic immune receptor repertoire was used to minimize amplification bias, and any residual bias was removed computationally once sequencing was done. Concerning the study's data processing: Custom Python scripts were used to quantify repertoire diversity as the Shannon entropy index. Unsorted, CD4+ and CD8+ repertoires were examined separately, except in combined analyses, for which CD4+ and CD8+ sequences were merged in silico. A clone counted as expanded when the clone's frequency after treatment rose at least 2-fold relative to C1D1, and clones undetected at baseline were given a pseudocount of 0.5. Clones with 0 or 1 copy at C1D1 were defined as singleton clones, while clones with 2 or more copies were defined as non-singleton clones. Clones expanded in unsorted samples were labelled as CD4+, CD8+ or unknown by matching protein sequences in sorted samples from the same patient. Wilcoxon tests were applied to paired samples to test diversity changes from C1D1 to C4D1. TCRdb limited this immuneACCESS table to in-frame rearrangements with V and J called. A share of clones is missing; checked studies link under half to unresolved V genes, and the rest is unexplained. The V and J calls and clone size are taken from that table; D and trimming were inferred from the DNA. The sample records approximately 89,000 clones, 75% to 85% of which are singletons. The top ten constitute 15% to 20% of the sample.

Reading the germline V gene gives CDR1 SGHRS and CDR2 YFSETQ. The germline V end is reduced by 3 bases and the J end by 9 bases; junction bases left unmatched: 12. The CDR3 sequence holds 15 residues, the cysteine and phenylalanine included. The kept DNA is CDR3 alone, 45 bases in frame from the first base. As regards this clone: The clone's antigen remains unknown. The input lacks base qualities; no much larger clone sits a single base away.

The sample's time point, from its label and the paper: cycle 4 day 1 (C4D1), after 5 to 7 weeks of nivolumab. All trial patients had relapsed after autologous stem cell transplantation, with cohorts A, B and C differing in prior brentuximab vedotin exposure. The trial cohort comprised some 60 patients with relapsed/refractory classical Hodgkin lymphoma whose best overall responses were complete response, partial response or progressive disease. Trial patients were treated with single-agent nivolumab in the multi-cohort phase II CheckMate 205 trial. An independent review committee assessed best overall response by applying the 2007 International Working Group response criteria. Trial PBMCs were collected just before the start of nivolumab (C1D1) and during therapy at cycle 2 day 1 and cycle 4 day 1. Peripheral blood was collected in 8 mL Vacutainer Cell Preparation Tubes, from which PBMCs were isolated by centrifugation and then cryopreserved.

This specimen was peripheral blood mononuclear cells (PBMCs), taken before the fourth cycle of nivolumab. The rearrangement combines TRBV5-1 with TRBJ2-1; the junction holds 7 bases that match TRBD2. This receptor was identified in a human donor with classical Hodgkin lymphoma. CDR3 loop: CASSSGGLGRGEQFF. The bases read TGCGCCAGCAGCTCCGGCGGGCTGGGGAGGGGTGAGCAGTTCTTC. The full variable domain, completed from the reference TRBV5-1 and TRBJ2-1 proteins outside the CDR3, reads KAGVTQTPRYLIKTRGQQVTLSCSPISGHRSVSWYQQTPGQGLQFLFEYFSETQRNKGNFPGRFSGRQFSNSRSEMNVSTLELGDSALYLCASSSGGLGRGEQFFGPGTRLTVL.